Following are 14 T cell receptor beta chains from one sample sequenced in a study of blood T cell repertoires in COVID-19 (dated by TCRdb to about 2020). Libraries were made using the immunoSEQ multiplex PCR assay. TCRdb obtained this table from immuneACCESS and retained in-frame rearrangements with V and J assigned. These tables miss some clones; where compared with another copy, unresolved V genes account for less than half of the shortfall, and the remainder is unexplained. The table for this sample lists around 250,000 clones; about nine tenths of them were counted only once. Together, the top ten hold 3% of the sample. Sequenced material: peripheral blood. The source of these receptors is a woman in her 30s with active or convalescent COVID-19.

The J gene is TRBJ2-7, the V gene TRBV6-5; possibly TRBD2 for D (5 bases). The CDR3 is 11 residues long. With 7 bases removed from V and 7 bases from J, the gap between germline ends came to 11 bases. Per germline, CDR1 MNHEY and CDR2 SVGAGI. In nucleotides, the CDR3 is TGTGCCAGCAAACGCGGGTTAGAGCAGTACTTC. This sequence encodes CASKRGLEQYF.

The chain couples TRBV24-1 to TRBJ2-7; the match to TRBD1 covers 10 bases. The CDR3 length is 14 residues. Germline assignment: CDR1 KGHDR and CDR2 SFDVKD. Germline trimming cut 2 bases from V and 6 bases from J; bases unmatched to any gene: 3. The CDR3 is CATSDSWDRGEQYF. CDR3 in DNA: TGTGCCACCAGTGATTCCTGGGACAGGGGCGAGCAGTACTTC.

The CDR3 bases are TGTGCCAGCAGCCAAGATATTCGGCGGGGGGGAGCGGATACGCAGTATTTT. Protein: CASSQDIRRGGADTQYF. The genes are TRBV14 and TRBJ2-3; TRBD2 aligns across 9 bases. The length of the CDR3 is 17 residues. Germline CDR1 SGHDN, CDR2 FVKESK. V gave up 0 bases and J gave up 6 bases; unmatched junction bases: 10.

V and J are TRBV4-3 and TRBJ2-5; 10 positions match TRBD2. The CDR3 contains 16 residues. J lost 5 bases, V lost 1 base, and 7 bases had no gene match. Per germline, CDR1 LGHNA and CDR2 YSLEER. CDR3 nucleotides: TGCGCCAGCAGCCAAGCTAGCGGGGGTTCTGGGGAGACCCAGTACTTC. Its protein is CASSQASGGSGETQYF.

The chain joins TRBV10-2 to TRBJ2-1; 9 bases fit TRBD2. The CDR3 is made up of 14 amino acids. V shed 7 bases, J shed 6 bases, and the junction held 7 bases outside the gene matches. Per the germline V gene, CDR1 is WSHSY and CDR2 is SAAADI. This CDR3 reads CASNYAGGRNEQFF. CDR3 coding DNA: TGCGCCAGCAACTATGCGGGGGGGCGCAATGAGCAGTTCTTC.

The V gene is TRBV7-9, the J gene TRBJ2-1, with 9 bases matching TRBD1. Germline V CDR1 and CDR2: SEHNR, FQNEAQ (reference sequence). The CDR3 has 15 amino acids. V was pared by 5 bases and J by 2 bases, with 4 bases of the junction left unmatched. The CDR3 protein is CASSTRTGAYNEQFF. In DNA, the CDR3 is TGTGCCAGCAGCACCCGGACAGGGGCCTACAATGAGCAGTTCTTC.

The V and J genes are TRBV5-6 and TRBJ2-2; 8 bases line up with TRBD1. After removal of 4 bases from V and 6 bases from J, the junction contained 8 bases not matched to a gene. The CDR3 has 15 residues. CDR1 and CDR2 (germline): SGHDT, YYEEEE. CDR3 sequence reads: CASSRGQGSPGELFF. The CDR3 nucleotides read TGTGCCAGCAGCCGAGGACAGGGCAGCCCCGGGGAGCTGTTTTTT.

The chain has TRBV2 and TRBJ1-4; 10 bases align to TRBD1. J lost 8 bases, V lost 4 bases, and 7 bases had no gene match. CDR3 size: 15 residues. CDR1 and CDR2 from the germline V gene are SNHLY and FYNNEI. The CDR3 region is CASSARDRGEEKLFF. The CDR3, as DNA: TGTGCCAGCAGTGCCCGGGACAGGGGCGAAGAAAAACTGTTTTTT.

The V gene is TRBV19, the J gene TRBJ2-7; 8 bases align to TRBD1. The ends lost 5 bases at V and 3 bases at J; junction bases unmatched: 6. This CDR3 is 14 amino acids long. Germline CDR1 LNHDA, CDR2 SQIVND (reference sequence). The CDR3 loop is CASSLDRVFYEQYF. The CDR3, as DNA: TGTGCCAGTAGTCTGGACAGGGTGTTCTACGAGCAGTACTTC.

The genes are TRBV27 and TRBJ2-2, with D uncertain. The CDR3 length is 13 residues. The V end was cut by 5 bases, the J end by 1 base, with 5 bases between. CDR1 MNHEY and CDR2 SMNVEV come from the germline V gene (reference sequence). The DNA for the CDR3 is TGTGCCAGCAGTCCCCTGAACACCGGGGAGCTGTTTTTT. It encodes CASSPLNTGELFF.

This clone was counted only a few times. The chain combines TRBV3-1 (or the pseudogene TRBV3-2) with TRBJ1-3; no clear D. Per the germline V gene, CDR1 is LGHDT and CDR2 is YNNKEL (reference sequence). The CDR3 sequence is 15 residues long. The V and J ends lost 0 bases and 0 bases respectively, with 6 bases between them. CDR3 sequence reads: CASSQEVYSGNTIYF. The CDR3 region has the DNA TGTGCCAGCAGCCAAGAGGTCTACTCTGGAAACACCATATATTTT.

The rearrangement joins TRBV7-2 to TRBJ1-2; a possible D gene is TRBD1 (6 bases). With 4 bases removed from V and 4 bases from J, the gap between germline ends came to 13 bases. CDR1 is SGHTA and CDR2 is FQGNSA in the germline V gene. The CDR3 runs to 14 residues. The CDR3 DNA follows: TGTGCCAGCAGCTCAGGACAGCATTCCTATGGCTACACCTTC. This translates into CASSSGQHSYGYTF.

This clone was seen a handful of times. The rearrangement links TRBV29-1 to TRBJ1-1; TRBD1 might be the D (5 bases). CDR3 size: 11 residues. Trimming took 8 bases from V and 5 from J, leaving 12 bases between them. Per the germline V gene, CDR1 is SQVTM and CDR2 is ANQGSEA. Here the CDR3 DNA reads TGCAGCCTCGGGGGGGGAACTGAAGCTTTCTTT. Translation: CSLGGGTEAFF.

This clone occurred once. J is TRBJ1-2 and V is TRBV7-9; TRBD1 matches 8 bases. The CDR3 is 14 amino acids. The germline V gene encodes CDR1 SEHNR and CDR2 FQNEAQ (reference sequence). Trimming removed 5 bases from V and 6 bases from J; junction bases left unmatched: 8. The CDR3 sequence is CASSPRTGRDGYTF. The CDR3 DNA is TGTGCCAGCAGCCCAAGGACAGGGAGGGATGGCTACACCTTC.